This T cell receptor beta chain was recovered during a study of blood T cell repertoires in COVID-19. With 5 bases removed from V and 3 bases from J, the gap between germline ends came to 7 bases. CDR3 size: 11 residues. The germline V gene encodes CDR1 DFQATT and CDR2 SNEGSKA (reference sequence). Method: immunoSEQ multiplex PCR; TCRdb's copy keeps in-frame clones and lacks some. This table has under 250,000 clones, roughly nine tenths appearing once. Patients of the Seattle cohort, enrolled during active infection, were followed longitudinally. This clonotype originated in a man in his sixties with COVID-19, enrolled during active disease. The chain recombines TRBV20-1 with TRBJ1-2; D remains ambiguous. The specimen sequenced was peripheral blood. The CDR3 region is CSAQWYYGYTF. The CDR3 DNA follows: TGCAGTGCTCAGTGGTACTATGGCTACACCTTC.